One and the same sample provided the 18 T cell receptor beta chains below, sequenced in a study of blood T cells in healthy people across ages. A second PCR, run for roughly 7 to 12 cycles, used a sample-barcoded 5' primer plus a J-beta primer mix. MiXCR, run by TCRdb on the 5' RACE reads, gives a single entry per CDR3 protein. The sample gives hundreds of thousands of distinct CDR3 sequences, roughly two fifths of which show up once; roughly 30% is in the top ten. Material for sequencing was blood. Source of these receptors: an elderly man in good health.

The V call is TRBV5-5, the J call TRBJ2-1; D perhaps matches TRBD2 (6 bases). Germline assignment: CDR1 SGHKS and CDR2 YYEKEE (reference sequence). V lost 0 bases and J lost 9, with 19 bases in between. The CDR3 length is 16 residues. The CDR3: CASSLGVAGGLAEQFF. In nucleotides, the CDR3 is TGTGCCAGCAGCTTGGGGGTAGCTGGAGGGCTGGCTGAGCAGTTCTTC.

This chain links TRBV6-2 or TRBV6-3 with TRBJ2-7; D possibly corresponds to TRBD2 (5 bases). Gene TRBJ2-5 matches the end of the DNA better, so the J call may be wrong. The CDR3 spans 14 residues. Germline V gene lookup returns CDR1 MNHEY and CDR2 SVGEGT. CDR3: CASSSPGVAETQYF. CDR3 sequence (DNA): TGTGCCAGCAGTTCCCCCGGGGTAGCGGAGACCCAGTACTTC.

This clonotype was picked up a small number of times. The chain links TRBV7-2 to TRBJ2-5, with D unresolved. The CDR3 spans 14 residues. CDR1 SGHTA and CDR2 FQGNSA come from the germline V gene. V was cut by 3 bases and J by 4 bases, with 12 bases left in between. In DNA, the CDR3 is TGTGCCAGCAGCTTCACTGGGCCGCGAGAGACCCAGTACTTC. Protein sequence: CASSFTGPRETQYF.

This clonotype has more than one count but fewer than ten. The V gene is TRBV28, the J gene TRBJ2-7; TRBD1 might be the D (9 bases). Deletions cut 1 base from V and 0 bases from J, with 19 bases between. In germline, CDR1 is MDHEN, CDR2 SYDVKM. The CDR3 totals 18 residues. This CDR3 reads CASSLLGQGLGSSYEQYF. As DNA, the CDR3 is TGTGCCAGCAGTTTATTGGGACAGGGACTAGGTAGCTCCTACGAGCAGTACTTC.

The V gene is TRBV5-1, the J gene TRBJ2-2, with TRBD1 as a possible D gene (7 bases). V was cut by 6 bases and J by 5 bases, with 17 bases left in between. Germline V gives CDR1 SGHRS, CDR2 YFSETQ. The CDR3 consists of 15 residues. CDR3 sequence reads: CASTLDRAGTGELFF. The CDR3 DNA reads TGCGCCAGCACCCTTGACAGGGCGGGGACCGGGGAGCTGTTTTTT.

V gene TRBV13 combines with J gene TRBJ2-2; 10 bases match TRBD1. This CDR3 has 18 residues. From germline, CDR1 is PRHDT and CDR2 FYEKMQ (reference sequence). The junction had 16 bases not matched to a gene; V was cut back by 5 bases and J by 7 bases. The CDR3 coding sequence is TGTGCCAGCAGCACAGTAACCTCGGGACAGGGGCGCGGCGGGGAGCTGTTTTTT. This gives the protein CASSTVTSGQGRGGELFF.

As DNA, the CDR3 is TGTGCCAGCAGTTGGAGACAGGGGTTGGGAGAGACCCAGTACTTC. It codes for CASSWRQGLGETQYF. V and J are TRBV6-5 and TRBJ2-5; 8 positions match TRBD1. There are 15 residues in the CDR3. Germline V gene data show CDR1 as MNHEY and CDR2 as SVGAGI. The V segment lost 4 bases and the J segment 4 bases; nucleotides outside the gene matches: 8.

This clonotype turned up a few times. The chain links TRBV28 to TRBJ2-1, with D possibly being TRBD1 (6 bases). This CDR3 spans 13 amino acids. The germline V gene has CDR1 MDHEN and CDR2 SYDVKM. Deletions cut 3 bases from V and 7 bases from J, with 10 bases between. The chain's CDR3 is CASSFYRENEQFF. The CDR3 DNA is TGTGCCAGCAGTTTTTACAGGGAGAATGAGCAGTTCTTC. The full variable domain, with the rest looked up from reference TRBV28 and TRBJ2-1, is DVKVTQSSRYLVKRTGEKVFLECVQDMDHENMFWYRQDPGLGLRLIYFSYDVKMKEKGDIPEGYSVSREKKERFSLILESASTNQTSMYLCASSFYRENEQFFGPGTRLTVL.

This clonotype was seen a few times. The genes are TRBV10-1 and TRBJ2-1; 10 nucleotides line up with TRBD2. CDR1 WNHNN and CDR2 SYGVQD come from the germline V gene (reference sequence). The CDR3 runs 15 residues. V shed 3 bases and J 5 bases; nucleotides not matched to a gene: 4. In nucleotides, the CDR3 is TGCGCCAGCAGTGATACGACTAGCGGGCACAATGAGCAGTTCTTC. This encodes CASSDTTSGHNEQFF.

This chain joins TRBV6-2 or TRBV6-3 and TRBJ2-1, with 7 positions matching TRBD2. Germline V lookup: CDR1 MNHEY, CDR2 SVGEGT. This CDR3 has 14 residues. Trimming at V came to 0 bases and at J to 7 bases, leaving 3 bases not matched to a gene. CDR3 nucleotide sequence: TGTGCCAGCAGTTACTCGATGGGGGGGAATGAGCAGTTCTTC. This encodes CASSYSMGGNEQFF.

The sample holds many counts of this clonotype. The chain recombines TRBV5-1 with TRBJ2-6, with D perhaps matching TRBD2 (6 bases). Trimming left V 2 bases short and J 0 bases short, with 6 bases between. Germline V gene sequence: CDR1 SGHRS, CDR2 YFSETQ. This CDR3 region has 15 residues. CDR3 sequence: CASSFGGSGANVLTF. For the CDR3, the DNA is TGCGCCAGCAGCTTCGGGGGCTCTGGGGCCAACGTCCTGACTTTC.

The chain couples TRBV6-5 to TRBJ2-3; D ambiguous. The CDR3 has 15 residues. Trimming pared 7 bases from V and 0 bases from J, leaving 14 bases between. Germline loops: CDR1 MNHEY, CDR2 SVGAGI. For the CDR3, the DNA is TGTGCCAGCAATTTCGACGGTGCTAGCACAGATACGCAGTATTTT. Protein product: CASNFDGASTDTQYF.

Notes on this clonotype: One end of the junction does not line up with germline, which may come from a read error. The chain employs TRBV7-2 and TRBJ2-5; 7 bases agree with TRBD1. Germline loops: CDR1 SGHTA, CDR2 FQGNSA. This CDR3 is built from 16 residues. In DNA form, the CDR3 reads TGTGCCAGCAGCTTAGTTCGACAGGGCGCTCAAGAGATCCAGTACTTC. Translation: CASSLVRQGAQEIQYF.

This clonotype was counted between two and nine times. This chain uses TRBV6-1 with TRBJ2-7, with 14 bases identical to TRBD2. Germline values: CDR1 MNHNS, CDR2 SASEGT. With V trimmed by 1 base and J by 3 bases, 20 bases remained unmatched. This CDR3 contains 22 residues. The CDR3, as DNA: TGTGCCAGCAGTGAAGAGGGACTAGCGGGAGAGTCTCCCCCGGGGGTGTTCTACGAGCAGTACTTC. It specifies CASSEEGLAGESPPGVFYEQYF.

This chain links TRBV7-3 with TRBJ1-2; D uncertain. CDR1 SGHTA and CDR2 FQGTGA come from the germline V gene. The CDR3 covers 13 residues. Between the trimmed V and J ends, which lost 0 bases and 4 bases, there was a span of 6 bases. CDR3 coding DNA: TGTGCCAGCAGCTTAACGGGCGCCTATGGCTACACCTTC. Its translation is CASSLTGAYGYTF.

As concerns this clonotype: This may be a read error, as it is one base from a much larger clone. V is TRBV7-2 and J is TRBJ2-4; D is possibly TRBD2 (6 bases). The J call may be incorrect, as the DNA end agrees better with TRBJ2-7. CDR1 is SGHTA and CDR2 is FQGNSA in the germline V gene. The CDR3 runs to 14 residues. CDR3 coding DNA: TGTCCCAGCAGCTTAGACGGGGGAATCTACGAGCAGTACTTC. It translates to CPSSLDGGIYEQYF.

This clonotype was seen only a few times. The chain has TRBV6-1 and TRBJ1-4; unclear D gene. Trimming pared 3 bases from V and 5 bases from J, leaving 13 bases between. Germline values: CDR1 MNHNS, CDR2 SASEGT. CDR3 size: 15 residues. The CDR3 loop reads CASSDGQVLNEKLFF. The CDR3 nucleotides are TGTGCCAGCAGTGACGGGCAGGTCCTGAATGAAAAACTGTTTTTT.

The chain combines TRBV7-9 with TRBJ1-4; 7 bases are a match to TRBD1. Germline loops: CDR1 SEHNR, CDR2 FQNEAQ (reference sequence). The CDR3 runs to 16 residues. With 1 base clipped from V and 5 bases from J, the junction kept 7 bases outside the gene matches. The CDR3: CASSLGNRDRNEKLFF. The CDR3 coding sequence is TGTGCCAGCAGCTTAGGCAACCGGGACAGAAATGAAAAACTGTTTTTT.